What follows are 2 T cell receptor beta chains derived from one specimen sequenced in a study of siplizumab effects on memory and regulatory T cells. Sequencing was performed with immunoSEQ multiplex PCR; in TCRdb, only in-frame clones are kept and a portion is missing. The sample has approximately 120,000 clones, 80% to 95% seen once; the top ten hold over 0.15%. The sequencing sample was made of non-Treg CD4+ T cells sorted from blood. The source of these receptors is a human donor in good health.

DNA for the CDR3: TGTGCCAGTCTCCGGGGGGGCAATCAGCCCCAGCATTTT. It codes for CASLRGGNQPQHF. This sequence joins TRBV6-1 and TRBJ1-5; D perhaps matches TRBD1 (5 bases). The CDR3 spans 13 residues. Deletions cut 9 bases from V and 2 bases from J, with 11 bases between. The germline V gene has CDR1 MNHNS and CDR2 SASEGT.

The rearrangement uses TRBV20-1 and TRBJ1-4, with D possibly TRBD1 on 5 matching bases. The CDR3 spans 11 residues. Germline V gene lookup returns CDR1 DFQATT and CDR2 SNEGSKA (reference sequence). V gave up 4 bases and J gave up 7 bases, with 7 bases separating them. The CDR3 loop reads CSATDSEKLFF. CDR3 sequence (DNA): TGCAGTGCTACCGACAGTGAAAAACTGTTTTTT.